This TCR beta chain derives from a study of shared clonotypes between healthy human individuals. The repertoire was sequenced with immunoSEQ multiplex PCR; TCRdb's copy has only in-frame clones and lacks some. The sample consists of about 480,000 clones, 70% to 80% of them appearing once. Germline assignment: CDR1 MNHEY and CDR2 SMNVEV (reference sequence). The CDR3 runs to 13 residues. Losses at the gene ends were 5 bases for V and 8 bases for J; bases not matched to a gene: 4. The genes are TRBV27 and TRBJ1-2; 11 nucleotides line up with TRBD1. Specimen: PBMCs. This clonotype was obtained from a woman between 40 and 50 years old in good health. Some clones in this sample may be carry-over from other donors' samples. DNA for the CDR3: TGTGCCAGCAGTCCGTGGGACAGGGGGGGCTACACCTTC. Translating it yields CASSPWDRGGYTF.